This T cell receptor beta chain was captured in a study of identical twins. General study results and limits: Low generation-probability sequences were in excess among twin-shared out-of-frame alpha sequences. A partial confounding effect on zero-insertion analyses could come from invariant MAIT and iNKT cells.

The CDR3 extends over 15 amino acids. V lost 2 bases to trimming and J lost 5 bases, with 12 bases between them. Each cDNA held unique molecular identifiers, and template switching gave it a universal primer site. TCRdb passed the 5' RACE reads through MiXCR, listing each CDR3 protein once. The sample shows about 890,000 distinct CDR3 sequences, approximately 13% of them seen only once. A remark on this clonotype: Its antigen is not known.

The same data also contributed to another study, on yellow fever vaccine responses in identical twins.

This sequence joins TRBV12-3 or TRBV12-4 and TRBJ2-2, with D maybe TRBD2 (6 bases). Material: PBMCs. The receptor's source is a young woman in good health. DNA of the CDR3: TGTGCCAGCAGTTTATTCGGGAGCGTAACCGGGGAGCTGTTTTTT. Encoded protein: CASSLFGSVTGELFF.